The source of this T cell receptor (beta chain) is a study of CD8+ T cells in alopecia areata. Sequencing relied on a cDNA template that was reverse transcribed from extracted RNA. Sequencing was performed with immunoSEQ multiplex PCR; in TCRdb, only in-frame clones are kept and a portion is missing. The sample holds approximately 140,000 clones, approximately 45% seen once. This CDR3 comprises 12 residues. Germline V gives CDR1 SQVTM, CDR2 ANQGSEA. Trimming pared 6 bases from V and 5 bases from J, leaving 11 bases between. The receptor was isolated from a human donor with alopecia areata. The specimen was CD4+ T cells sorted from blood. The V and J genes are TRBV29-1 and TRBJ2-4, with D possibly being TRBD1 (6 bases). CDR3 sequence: CSVRQDQNIQYF. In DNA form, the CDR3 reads TGCAGCGTCCGACAGGACCAAAACATTCAGTACTTC.